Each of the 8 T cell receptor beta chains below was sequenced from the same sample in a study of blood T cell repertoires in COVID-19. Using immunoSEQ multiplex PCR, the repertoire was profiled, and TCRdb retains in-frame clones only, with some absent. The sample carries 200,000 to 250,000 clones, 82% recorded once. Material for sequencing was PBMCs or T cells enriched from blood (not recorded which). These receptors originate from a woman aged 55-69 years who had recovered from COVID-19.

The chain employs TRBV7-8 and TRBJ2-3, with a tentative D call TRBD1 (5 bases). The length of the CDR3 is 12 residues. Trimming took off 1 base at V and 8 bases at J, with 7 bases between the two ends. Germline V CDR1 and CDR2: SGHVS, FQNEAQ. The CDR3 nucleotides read TGTGCCAGCAGCTTAGAAAGGGGTACGCAGTATTTT. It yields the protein CASSLERGTQYF.

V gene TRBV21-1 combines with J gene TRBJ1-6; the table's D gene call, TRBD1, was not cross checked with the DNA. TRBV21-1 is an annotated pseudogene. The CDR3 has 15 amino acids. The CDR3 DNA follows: TGTGCCAGCAGCAGAAACAGGGGAGGCAATTCACCCCTCCACTTT. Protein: CASSRNRGGNSPLHF.

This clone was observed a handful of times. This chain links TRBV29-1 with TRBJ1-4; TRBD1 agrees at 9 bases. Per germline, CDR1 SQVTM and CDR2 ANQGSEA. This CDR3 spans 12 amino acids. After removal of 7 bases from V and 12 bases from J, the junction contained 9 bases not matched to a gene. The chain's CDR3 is CSAGQGSRELFF. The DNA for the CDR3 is TGCAGCGCGGGACAGGGCTCTCGTGAACTGTTTTTT.

The CDR3 loop reads CSVRVSGIGYEQYF. The CDR3 DNA reads as TGCAGCGTTCGGGTTAGCGGGATCGGCTACGAGCAGTACTTC. This chain uses TRBV29-1 with TRBJ2-7; TRBD2 aligns across 8 bases. Losses at the gene ends were 5 bases for V and 3 bases for J; bases not matched to a gene: 9. Germline V gene data show CDR1 as SQVTM and CDR2 as ANQGSEA. The CDR3 extends over 14 amino acids.

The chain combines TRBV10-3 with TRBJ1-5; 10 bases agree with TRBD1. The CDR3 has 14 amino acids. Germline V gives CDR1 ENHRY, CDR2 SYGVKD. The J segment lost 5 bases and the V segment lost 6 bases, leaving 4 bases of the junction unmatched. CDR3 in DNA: TGTGCCATCAGGGCAGGACAGGGGGATCAGCCCCAGCATTTT. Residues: CAIRAGQGDQPQHF.

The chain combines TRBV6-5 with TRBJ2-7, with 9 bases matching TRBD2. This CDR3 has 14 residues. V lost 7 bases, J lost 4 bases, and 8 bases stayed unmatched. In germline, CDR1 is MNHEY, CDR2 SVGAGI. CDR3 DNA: TGTGCCAGCATGGATAGCGGGAGTGTTTACGAGCAGTACTTC. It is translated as CASMDSGSVYEQYF.

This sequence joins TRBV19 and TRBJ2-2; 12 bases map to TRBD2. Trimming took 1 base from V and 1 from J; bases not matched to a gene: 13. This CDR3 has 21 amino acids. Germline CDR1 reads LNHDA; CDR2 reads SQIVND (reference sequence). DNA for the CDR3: TGTGCCAGTAGTATAGTAGGACTAGCGGGACCTACACATCAGAACACCGGGGAGCTGTTTTTT. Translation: CASSIVGLAGPTHQNTGELFF.

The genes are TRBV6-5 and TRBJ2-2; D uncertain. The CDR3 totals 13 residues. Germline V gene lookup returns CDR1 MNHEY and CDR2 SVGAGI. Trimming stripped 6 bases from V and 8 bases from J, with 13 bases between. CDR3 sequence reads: CASRRGSRGELFF. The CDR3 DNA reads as TGTGCCAGCAGGCGAGGTTCTAGGGGGGAGCTGTTTTTT.